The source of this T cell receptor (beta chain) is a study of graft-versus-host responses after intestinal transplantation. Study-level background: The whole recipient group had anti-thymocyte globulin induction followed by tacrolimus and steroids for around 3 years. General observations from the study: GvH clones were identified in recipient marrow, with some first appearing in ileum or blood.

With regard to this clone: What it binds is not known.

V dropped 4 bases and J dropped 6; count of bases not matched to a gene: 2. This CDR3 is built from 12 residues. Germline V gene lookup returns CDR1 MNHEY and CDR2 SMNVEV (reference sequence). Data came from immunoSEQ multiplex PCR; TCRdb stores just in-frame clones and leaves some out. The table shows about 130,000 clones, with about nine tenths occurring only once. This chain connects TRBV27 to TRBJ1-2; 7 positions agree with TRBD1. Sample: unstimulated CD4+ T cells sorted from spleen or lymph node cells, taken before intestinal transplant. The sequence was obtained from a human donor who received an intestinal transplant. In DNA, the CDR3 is TGTGCCAGCAGTTCGACAGGGCATGGCTACACCTTC. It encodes CASSSTGHGYTF.